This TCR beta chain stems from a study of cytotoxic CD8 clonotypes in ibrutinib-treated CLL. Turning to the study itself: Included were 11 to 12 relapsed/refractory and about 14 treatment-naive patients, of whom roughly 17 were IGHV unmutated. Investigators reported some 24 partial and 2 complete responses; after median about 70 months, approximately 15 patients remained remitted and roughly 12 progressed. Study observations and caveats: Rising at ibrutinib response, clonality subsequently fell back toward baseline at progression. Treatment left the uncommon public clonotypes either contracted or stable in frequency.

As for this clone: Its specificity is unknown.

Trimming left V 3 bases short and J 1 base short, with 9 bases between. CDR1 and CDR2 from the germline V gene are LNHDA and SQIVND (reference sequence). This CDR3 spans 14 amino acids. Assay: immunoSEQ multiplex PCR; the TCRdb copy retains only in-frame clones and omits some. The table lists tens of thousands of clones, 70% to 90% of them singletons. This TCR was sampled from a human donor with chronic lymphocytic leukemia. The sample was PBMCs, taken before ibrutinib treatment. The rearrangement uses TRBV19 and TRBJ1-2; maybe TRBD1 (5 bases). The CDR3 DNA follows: TGTGCCAGTAGTATTGGGCAGGGTAACTATGGCTACACCTTC. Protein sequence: CASSIGQGNYGYTF.